The 26 T cell receptor beta chains listed next were all sequenced from one sample in a study of T cells in Graves' hyperthyroidism and ophthalmopathy. Using RNA transcripts as the source, TCR beta CDR3 regions were amplified. In the first-round RT-PCR of the TCR CDR3, the HTBI primer set was used. TCRdb processed the multiplex PCR reads anew with MiXCR; each CDR3 protein has one entry. Here the sample spans more than 500,000 distinct CDR3 sequences, approximately 14% being singletons. Material for sequencing was blood. The source is a woman aged 40 to 49 with Graves' ophthalmopathy.

This clonotype showed up many times. The DNA of the CDR3 is TGTGCCAGCAGAGTACAGGGTACGAACACCATATATTTT. Protein product: CASRVQGTNTIYF. The chain is built from TRBV6-1 and TRBJ1-3; the D gene is possibly TRBD1 (6 bases). Germline lookup yields CDR1 MNHNS and CDR2 SASEGT. Trimming removed 6 bases from V and 7 bases from J, with 13 bases in between. This CDR3 has 13 residues.

The J gene is TRBJ1-2, the V gene TRBV7-3, with TRBD1 as a possible D gene (6 bases). The V end lost 5 bases, the J end lost 8 bases, and 18 bases lay between the germline ends. In germline, CDR1 is SGHTA, CDR2 FQGTGA. This CDR3 is built from 14 residues. The CDR3 loop reads CASSPQGFGIGYTF. The CDR3 coding sequence is TGTGCCAGCAGCCCACAGGGATTTGGTATCGGCTACACCTTC.

The gene calls are TRBV19 and TRBJ2-4, with unresolved D. From germline, CDR1 is LNHDA and CDR2 SQIVND (reference sequence). The CDR3 contains 15 residues. Between the trimmed V and J ends, which lost 7 bases and 6 bases, there was a span of 19 bases. CDR3 in DNA: TGTGCCAGTACCCCGAGTTCAGGAGTTATAAACATTCAGTACTTC. It encodes CASTPSSGVINIQYF.

This clonotype has at least ten counts. Here the CDR3 reads CASSFPGQGAGQYF. The CDR3 DNA reads TGTGCCAGCAGTTTCCCGGGACAGGGGGCGGGACAGTACTTC. This chain connects TRBV28 to TRBJ2-7; 12 nucleotides align to TRBD1. The CDR3 loop spans 14 amino acids. The germline V gene has CDR1 MDHEN and CDR2 SYDVKM. Unmatched junction bases numbered 7, after V lost 3 bases and J lost 10 bases. The variable domain in full, with the rest retrieved from reference TRBV28 and TRBJ2-7, is DVKVTQSSRYLVKRTGEKVFLECVQDMDHENMFWYRQDPGLGLRLIYFSYDVKMKEKGDIPEGYSVSREKKERFSLILESASTNQTSMYLCASSFPGQGAGQYFGPGTRLTVT.

This clonotype has only a few counts. The rearrangement joins TRBV7-2 to TRBJ2-2, with a possible D match to TRBD1 (6 bases). V was clipped by 6 bases and J by 7 bases, with 18 bases between them. The CDR3 length is 15 residues. Germline V gives CDR1 SGHTA, CDR2 FQGNSA. CDR3 DNA: TGTGCCAGCAGGACCGGCAGGGGATCCATCGGGGAGCTGTTTTTT. Protein sequence: CASRTGRGSIGELFF.

This clonotype was seen a handful of times. The CDR3 region has the DNA TGTGCCAGCAGCTTGCGGCGGGAGGACGCCGAGCAGTACTTC. It translates to CASSLRREDAEQYF. The genes are TRBV5-4 and TRBJ2-7; 8 nucleotides match TRBD2. The CDR3 has 14 residues. V shed 1 base, J shed 6 bases, and the junction held 6 bases outside the gene matches. The germline CDR1 and CDR2 sequences are SGHNT and YYREEE (reference sequence). Variable domain in full (rest from reference TRBV5-4 and TRBJ2-7): ETGVTQSPTHLIKTRGQQVTLRCSSQSGHNTVSWYQQALGQGPQFIFQYYREEENGRGNFPPRFSGLQFPNYSSELNVNALELDDSALYLCASSLRREDAEQYFGPGTRLTVT.

This clonotype was picked up many times. In DNA, the CDR3 is TGTGCCAGTACCCCGGGAATAGGTGTGCGCTACGAGCAGTACTTC. It encodes CASTPGIGVRYEQYF. J is TRBJ2-7 and V is TRBV19; D may be TRBD2 (5 bases). Trimming stripped 7 bases from V and 3 bases from J, with 19 bases between. CDR1 LNHDA and CDR2 SQIVND come from the germline V gene (reference sequence). The CDR3 runs to 15 residues.

There are many counts of this clonotype. The chain recombines TRBV12-3 or TRBV12-4 with TRBJ1-2; tentative D call: TRBD1 (5 bases). The CDR3 spans 16 residues. Trimming took 2 bases from V and 0 from J, leaving 13 bases between them. The CDR3 protein is CASSLRQGNSNYGYTF. The DNA of the CDR3 is TGTGCCAGCAGTTTACGCCAGGGAAACTCTAACTATGGCTACACCTTC.

The DNA of the CDR3 is TGCGCCAGCAGTGGAGACCGGTTAACTCAAGAGACCCAGTACTTC. It encodes CASSGDRLTQETQYF. The chain has TRBV5-1 and TRBJ2-5; D uncertain. V was shortened by 5 bases and J by 2 bases, with 16 bases between the two germline ends. CDR3 length: 15 amino acids. Germline V lookup: CDR1 SGHRS, CDR2 YFSETQ. The variable domain in full, with the rest retrieved from reference TRBV5-1 and TRBJ2-5, is KAGVTQTPRYLIKTRGQQVTLSCSPISGHRSVSWYQQTPGQGLQFLFEYFSETQRNKGNFPGRFSGRQFSNSRSEMNVSTLELGDSALYLCASSGDRLTQETQYFGPGTRLLVL.

The V gene is TRBV12-3 or TRBV12-4, the J gene TRBJ2-5; unclear D gene. With 1 base removed from V and 2 bases from J, the gap between germline ends came to 8 bases. The CDR3 length is 14 residues. The CDR3 DNA reads TGTGCCAGCAGTTTAGATTCGGATCAAGAGACCCAGTACTTC. Protein: CASSLDSDQETQYF.

V gene TRBV11-1 combines with J gene TRBJ1-2, with D possibly being TRBD1 (5 bases). There are 16 residues in the CDR3. CDR1 is SGHAT and CDR2 is FQDESV in the germline V gene (reference sequence). The V end lost 5 bases, the J end lost 2 bases, and 18 bases lay between the germline ends. DNA for the CDR3: TGTGCCAGCAGCAGATCCCGGGACCTATTCAACTATGGCTACACCTTC. This codes for CASSRSRDLFNYGYTF.

At least ten counts were recorded for this clonotype. The chain uses TRBV12-3 or TRBV12-4 and TRBJ2-5; 9 bases match TRBD1. This CDR3 comprises 14 residues. Losses at the gene ends were 3 bases for V and 4 bases for J; bases not matched to a gene: 3. Here the CDR3 reads CASSLGTGRETQYF. CDR3 in DNA: TGTGCCAGCAGTTTGGGGACAGGGAGAGAGACCCAGTACTTC.

In this sample, this clonotype turned up many times. The chain is built from TRBV20-1 and TRBJ2-7, with D perhaps being TRBD1 or TRBD2 (5 bases each). The germline CDR1 and CDR2 sequences are DFQATT and SNEGSKA (reference sequence). The CDR3 extends over 14 amino acids. The V end was cut by 2 bases, the J end by 1 base, with 12 bases between. CDR3: CSARPPGRSYEQYF. The CDR3 bases are TGCAGTGCTAGACCCCCGGGGCGTTCCTACGAGCAGTACTTC.

This clonotype has a count of ten or more. The chain uses TRBV6-1 and TRBJ1-1; the match to TRBD1 covers 8 bases. The junction had 5 bases not matched to a gene; V was cut back by 3 bases and J by 5 bases. Germline V lookup: CDR1 MNHNS, CDR2 SASEGT. There are 14 residues in the CDR3. CDR3 region: CASSEDRARTEAFF. The CDR3 nucleotides are TGTGCCAGCAGTGAGGACAGGGCGAGGACTGAAGCTTTCTTT.

This clonotype appeared many times. The chain has TRBV27 and TRBJ1-5; D remains ambiguous. Looked up from germline, CDR1 is MNHEY and CDR2 is SMNVEV (reference sequence). The CDR3 is made up of 15 amino acids. V was shortened by 3 bases and J by 6 bases, with 15 bases between the two germline ends. The CDR3 sequence: CASSLYRGEGQPQHF. The CDR3, as DNA: TGTGCCAGCAGTTTGTATCGGGGAGAGGGTCAGCCCCAGCATTTT.

This chain joins TRBV5-1 and TRBJ2-5; possibly TRBD1 for D (6 bases). Germline values: CDR1 SGHRS, CDR2 YFSETQ. The CDR3 spans 15 residues. Trimming shortened V by 0 bases and J by 2 bases, and 11 bases separated the two germline ends. The CDR3 DNA follows: TGCGCCAGCAGCTTGGTCGGACAGAAACAAGAGACCCAGTACTTC. The encoded protein is CASSLVGQKQETQYF.

V and J are TRBV24-1 and TRBJ1-5; perhaps TRBD1 as D (6 bases). From germline, CDR1 is KGHDR and CDR2 SFDVKD. V was trimmed by 5 bases and J by 5 bases, leaving 12 bases between them. The CDR3 spans 14 residues. CDR3 nucleotides: TGTGCCACCAGTGGTAGGACAGCCTATCAGCCCCAGCATTTT. It translates to CATSGRTAYQPQHF.

This clonotype was found many times. The V and J genes are TRBV4-1 and TRBJ1-1; TRBD1 is a possible D gene (6 bases). Germline-derived CDR1 and CDR2 are MGHRA and YSYEKL. CDR3 length: 16 amino acids. Trimming shortened V by 2 bases and J by 0 bases, and 13 bases separated the two germline ends. DNA of the CDR3: TGCGCCAGCAGCCAACCTACAGGGACGGTGAACACTGAAGCTTTCTTT. Its translation: CASSQPTGTVNTEAFF.

This clonotype was seen a few times. The CDR3 loop reads CASSLVVGQETQYF. In DNA, the CDR3 is TGTGCCAGCAGCTTAGTGGTTGGGCAAGAGACCCAGTACTTC. The rearrangement links TRBV7-2 to TRBJ2-5; D not resolved. The CDR3 has 14 amino acids. CDR1 and CDR2 (germline): SGHTA, FQGNSA. The V gene lost 1 base and the J gene lost 2 bases, with 8 bases spanning the gap.

This clonotype was observed at least ten times. The chain has TRBV7-9 and TRBJ1-2, with 7 bases lining up with TRBD1. V shed 5 bases, J shed 1 base, and the junction held 10 bases outside the gene matches. Germline CDR1 and CDR2: SEHNR and FQNEAQ (reference sequence). CDR3 length: 16 amino acids. The CDR3 is CASSPQGQPFNYGYTF. The CDR3 DNA is TGTGCCAGCAGCCCCCAGGGACAGCCGTTTAACTATGGCTACACCTTC.

This clonotype came up many times. Germline is not matched at one junction end, which may reflect a read error. The V gene is TRBV10-3, the J gene TRBJ2-7; D is perhaps TRBD1 (6 bases). Germline V gene sequence: CDR1 ENHRY, CDR2 SYGVKD. There are 12 residues in the CDR3. CDR3 amino acids: CAISESGALSLF. The CDR3, as DNA: TGTGCCATCAGTGAGTCGGGGGCTCTTTCCCTTTTC.

This clonotype was recorded at least ten times. The rearrangement joins TRBV20-1 to TRBJ2-5; D call uncertain. The CDR3 spans 13 residues. The germline V gene has CDR1 DFQATT and CDR2 SNEGSKA (reference sequence). Trimming removed 1 base at V and 3 bases at J, with 9 bases between. CDR3 sequence (DNA): TGCAGTGCTAGAGGTCAGCGAGAAGAGACCCAGTACTTC. Translation gives CSARGQREETQYF.

This clonotype appeared a few times. The J gene is TRBJ2-5, the V gene TRBV4-3; a weak D match, TRBD1 (6 bases). The V end lost 0 bases, the J end lost 5 bases, and 13 bases lay between the germline ends. From germline, CDR1 is LGHNA and CDR2 YSLEER. The CDR3 is made up of 15 amino acids. The CDR3 reads CASSQDHRVLETQYF. The CDR3 nucleotides are TGCGCCAGCAGCCAAGACCACAGGGTTTTGGAGACCCAGTACTTC.

This clonotype was recorded many times. The rearrangement links TRBV19 to TRBJ2-7; 8 bases match TRBD1. Trimming took 6 bases from V and 4 from J; bases not matched to a gene: 26. CDR3 length: 20 residues. The germline gives CDR1 LNHDA, CDR2 SQIVND (reference sequence). CDR3 DNA sequence: TGTGCCAGTAGCGGAGTGGGAGAGGACGGAAAGATCAGGGGGCAGTACGAGCAGTACTTC. The encoded protein is CASSGVGEDGKIRGQYEQYF.

This clonotype appeared many times. The V gene is TRBV11-3, the J gene TRBJ2-5; 7 bases line up with TRBD2. Germline loops: CDR1 SGHNT, CDR2 YENEEA. The V segment lost 4 bases and the J segment 5 bases; nucleotides outside the gene matches: 4. The CDR3 is 13 residues long. The CDR3 loop is CASSSSGTETQYF. The CDR3 bases are TGTGCCAGCAGCTCGAGCGGGACGGAGACCCAGTACTTC.

This clonotype was picked up many times. The gene calls are TRBV28 and TRBJ1-1; D is unclear. Germline V lookup: CDR1 MDHEN, CDR2 SYDVKM. The CDR3 sequence is 12 residues long. The V and J ends lost 5 bases and 7 bases respectively, with 11 bases between them. The CDR3 region is CASSGPLIEAFF. The DNA of the CDR3 is TGTGCCAGCAGTGGGCCCCTCATTGAAGCTTTCTTT.